This T cell receptor beta chain was identified in a study of somatic mutations in cytotoxic T cells in rheumatoid arthritis. Assay: immunoSEQ multiplex PCR; the TCRdb copy retains only in-frame clones and omits some. Altogether fewer than 8,500 clones are present, around 75% being singletons, with the ten largest covering around two fifths. A few counts support this clone. This CDR3 has 16 residues. Germline assignment: CDR1 LGHNA and CDR2 YSLEER. Unmatched junction bases numbered 9, after V lost 4 bases and J lost 4 bases. The chain combines TRBV4-3 with TRBJ2-2; 7 positions agree with TRBD1. This TCR was sampled from an adult with rheumatoid arthritis. The sequencing input was CD8+ T cells sorted from blood. CDR3 loop: CASSRSPGQLTGELFF. For the CDR3, the DNA is TGCGCCAGCAGCCGGTCGCCGGGACAGCTCACCGGGGAGCTGTTTTTT.